A selection of T cell receptor beta chains follows, all from one sample in a study of OX40 agonist ivuxolimab in advanced cancers. Here immunoSEQ multiplex PCR was the method, and the copy in TCRdb shows in-frame clones only, minus some. The sample shows around 63,000 clones, 80% to 90% of them seen only once. The specimen comprised CD4+ or CD8+ T cells sorted from blood, sampled in a trial of the OX40 agonist ivuxolimab. The source is an adult with an advanced solid tumor such as melanoma, head and neck, liver or kidney cancer. Each CDR3 is given with its conserved first and last residue. A D gene is named only where the DNA matches it firmly.

d_call j_call v_call cdr3_nt cdr3_aa
. TRBJ1-2 TRBV6-6 TGTGTTACAGGGACCTCCTATGGCTACACCTTC CVTGTSYGYTF
. TRBJ1-1 TRBV15 TGTGCCACCAGCAGAGACTTGGCGGCCCTGGGGACTGAAGCTTTCTTT CATSRDLAALGTEAFF
. TRBJ1-3 TRBV5-1 TGCGCCAGCAGCTTGAATCCCGGGACGTCCCTCTCTGGAAACACCATATATTTT CASSLNPGTSLSGNTIYF
. TRBJ1-6 TRBV6-5 TGTGCCAGCAGGCCTTACCGGGGCTCAAGCTTTGCCCTCCACTTT CASRPYRGSSFALHF
TRBD1 TRBJ2-7 TRBV28 TGTGCCAGCAGCCGGACAGGGGCCCGCCGGCAGTACTTC CASSRTGARRQYF
. TRBJ2-5 TRBV5-1 TGCGCCAGCAGCTTACAAGAGACCCAGTACTTC CASSLQETQYF
TRBD1 TRBJ1-2 TRBV6-5 TGTGCCAGCAGCCAAGGACAGGGCTCTAGCTACACCTTC CASSQGQGSSYTF
. TRBJ1-5 TRBV23-1 TGCGCCAGCAGTTATAGCAATCAGCCCCAGCATTTT CASSYSNQPQHF
. TRBJ2-7 TRBV5-1 TGCGCCAGCAGCCAGAGGTCCAACTACGAGCAGTACTTC CASSQRSNYEQYF
. TRBJ2-5 TRBV28 TGTGCCAGCAGTTTAAGGGGAAGGGAAGAGACCCAGTACTTC CASSLRGREETQYF